This paragraph covers one T cell receptor (beta chain) sequence. The sample is drawn from a study of shared T cell receptors in the human thymus. The table came from immunoSEQ multiplex PCR; TCRdb's copy has only in-frame clones and leaves some out. Of just under 550,000 clones detected, around 78% appear once; the ten largest clones hold about 0.013%. The CDR3 loop spans 18 amino acids. Germline assignment: CDR1 MGHRA and CDR2 YSYEKL. The V and J ends lost 2 bases and 0 bases, in that order; junction bases with no gene match: 9. This sample was also put to use in a study of human thymus T cells.

V gene TRBV4-1 combines with J gene TRBJ1-5; 8 nucleotides align to TRBD1. The clonotype was recovered from a boy under two years old with a congenital heart defect. The sample taken for sequencing was thymocytes. CDR3 bases: TGCGCCAGCAGCCAACACTACGGACAGGGATATAGCAATCAGCCCCAGCATTTT. Translated, it gives CASSQHYGQGYSNQPQHF.